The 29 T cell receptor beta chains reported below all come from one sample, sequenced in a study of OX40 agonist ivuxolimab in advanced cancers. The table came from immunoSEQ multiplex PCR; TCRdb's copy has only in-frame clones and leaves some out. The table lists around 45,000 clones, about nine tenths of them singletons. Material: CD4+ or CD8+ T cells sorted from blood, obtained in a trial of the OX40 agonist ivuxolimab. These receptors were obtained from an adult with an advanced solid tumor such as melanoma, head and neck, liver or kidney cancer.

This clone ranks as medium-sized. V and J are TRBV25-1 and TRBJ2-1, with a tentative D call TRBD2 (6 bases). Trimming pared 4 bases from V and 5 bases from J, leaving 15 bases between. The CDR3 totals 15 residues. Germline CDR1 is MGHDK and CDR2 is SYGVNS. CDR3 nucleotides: TGTGCCAGCAGTGTAACCCCCACGGGGGACAATGAGCAGTTCTTC. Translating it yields CASSVTPTGDNEQFF.

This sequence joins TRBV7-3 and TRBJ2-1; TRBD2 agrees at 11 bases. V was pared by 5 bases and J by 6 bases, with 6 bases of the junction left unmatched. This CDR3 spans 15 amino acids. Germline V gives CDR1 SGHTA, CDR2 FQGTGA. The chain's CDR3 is CASSKWTSGRNEQFF. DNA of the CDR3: TGTGCCAGCAGCAAATGGACTAGCGGGCGCAATGAGCAGTTCTTC.

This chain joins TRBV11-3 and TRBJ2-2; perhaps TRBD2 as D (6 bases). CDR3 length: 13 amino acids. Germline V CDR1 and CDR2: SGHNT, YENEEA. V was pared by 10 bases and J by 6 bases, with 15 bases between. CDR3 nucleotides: TGTGCCATCGGGGAAGGAGGGGCCGGGGAGCTGTTTTTT. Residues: CAIGEGGAGELFF.

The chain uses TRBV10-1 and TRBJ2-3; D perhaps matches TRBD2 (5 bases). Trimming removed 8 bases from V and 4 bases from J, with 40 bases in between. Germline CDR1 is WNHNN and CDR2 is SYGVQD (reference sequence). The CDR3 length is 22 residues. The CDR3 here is CASLGAGYSPRKPSLRADTQYF. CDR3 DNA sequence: TGCGCCAGCCTAGGCGCGGGTTACAGCCCTCGGAAACCTTCACTACGGGCAGATACGCAGTATTTT.

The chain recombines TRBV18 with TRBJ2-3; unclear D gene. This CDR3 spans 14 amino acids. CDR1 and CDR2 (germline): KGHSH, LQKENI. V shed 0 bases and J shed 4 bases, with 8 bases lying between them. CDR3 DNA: TGTGCCAGCTCACCACCGGAGTCCCCAGATACGCAGTATTTT. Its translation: CASSPPESPDTQYF.

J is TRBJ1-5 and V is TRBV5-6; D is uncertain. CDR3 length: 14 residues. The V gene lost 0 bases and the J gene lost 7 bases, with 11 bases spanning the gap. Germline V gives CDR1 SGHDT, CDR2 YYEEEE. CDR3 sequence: CASSLGPGGQPQHF. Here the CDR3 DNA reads TGTGCCAGCAGCTTGGGACCCGGAGGGCAGCCCCAGCATTTT.

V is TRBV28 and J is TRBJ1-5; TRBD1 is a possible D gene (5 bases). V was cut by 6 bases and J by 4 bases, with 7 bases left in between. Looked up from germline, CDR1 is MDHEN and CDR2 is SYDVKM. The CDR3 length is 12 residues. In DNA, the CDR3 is TGTGCCAGCAGGTCAGGGAATCAGCCCCAGCATTTT. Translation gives CASRSGNQPQHF. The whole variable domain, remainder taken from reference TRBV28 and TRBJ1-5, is DVKVTQSSRYLVKRTGEKVFLECVQDMDHENMFWYRQDPGLGLRLIYFSYDVKMKEKGDIPEGYSVSREKKERFSLILESASTNQTSMYLCASRSGNQPQHFGDGTRLSIL.

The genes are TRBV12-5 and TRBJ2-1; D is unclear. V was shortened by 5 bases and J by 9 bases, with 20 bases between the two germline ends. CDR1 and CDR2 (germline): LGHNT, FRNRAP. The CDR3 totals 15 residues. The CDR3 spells CASGPGLRALGEQFF. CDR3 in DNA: TGTGCTAGTGGTCCTGGTTTAAGGGCCCTCGGTGAGCAGTTCTTC.

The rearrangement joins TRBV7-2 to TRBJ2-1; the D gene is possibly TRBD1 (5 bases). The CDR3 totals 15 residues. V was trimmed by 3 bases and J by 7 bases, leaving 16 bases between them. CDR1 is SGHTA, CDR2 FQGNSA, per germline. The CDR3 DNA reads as TGTGCCAGCAGCTTCGTTGTTGGGGCGCGGAATGAGCAGTTCTTC. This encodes CASSFVVGARNEQFF.

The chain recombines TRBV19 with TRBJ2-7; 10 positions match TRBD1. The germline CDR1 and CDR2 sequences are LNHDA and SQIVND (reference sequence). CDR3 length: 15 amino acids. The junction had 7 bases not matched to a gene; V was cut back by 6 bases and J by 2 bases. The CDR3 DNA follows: TGTGCCAGTAGCCTTGACAGGGGGCTCCCCTACGAGCAGTACTTC. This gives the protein CASSLDRGLPYEQYF. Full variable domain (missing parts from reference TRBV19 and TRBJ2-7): DGGITQSPKYLFRKEGQNVTLSCEQNLNHDAMYWYRQDPGQGLRLIYYSQIVNDFQKGDIAEGYSVSREKKESFPLTVTSAQKNPTAFYLCASSLDRGLPYEQYFGPGTRLTVT.

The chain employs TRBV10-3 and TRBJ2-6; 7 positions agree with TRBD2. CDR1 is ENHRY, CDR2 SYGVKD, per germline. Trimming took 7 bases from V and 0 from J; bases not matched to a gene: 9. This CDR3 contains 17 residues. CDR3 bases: TGTGCCATCACTTCAGGGAGGGAGAGCTCTGGGGCCAACGTCCTGACTTTC. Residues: CAITSGRESSGANVLTF.

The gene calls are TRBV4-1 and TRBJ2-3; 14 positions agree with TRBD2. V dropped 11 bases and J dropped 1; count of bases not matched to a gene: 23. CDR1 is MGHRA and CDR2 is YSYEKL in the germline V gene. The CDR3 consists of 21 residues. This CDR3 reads CAYASSQEGTSGSEGTDTQYF. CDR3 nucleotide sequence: TGCGCCTACGCCAGCAGCCAAGAAGGGACTAGCGGGAGTGAGGGCACAGATACGCAGTATTTT.

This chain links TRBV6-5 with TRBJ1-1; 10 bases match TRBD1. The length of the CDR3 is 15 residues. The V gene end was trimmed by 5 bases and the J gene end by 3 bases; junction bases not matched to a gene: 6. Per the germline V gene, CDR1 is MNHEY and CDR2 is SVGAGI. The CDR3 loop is CASSPTGTGDTEAFF. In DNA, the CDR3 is TGTGCCAGCAGTCCGACCGGGACAGGGGACACTGAAGCTTTCTTT.

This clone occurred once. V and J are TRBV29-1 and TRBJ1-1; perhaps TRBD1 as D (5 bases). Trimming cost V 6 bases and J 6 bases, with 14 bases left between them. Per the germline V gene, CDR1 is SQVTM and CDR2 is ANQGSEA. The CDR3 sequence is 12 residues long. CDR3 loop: CSVPGTAAEAFF. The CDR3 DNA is TGCAGCGTCCCGGGGACGGCGGCTGAAGCTTTCTTT.

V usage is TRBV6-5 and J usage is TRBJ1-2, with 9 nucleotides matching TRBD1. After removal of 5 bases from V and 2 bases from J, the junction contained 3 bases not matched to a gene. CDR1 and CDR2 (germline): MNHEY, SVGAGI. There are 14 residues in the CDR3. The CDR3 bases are TGTGCCAGCAGTGCGGGACAGGGAAACTATGGCTACACCTTC. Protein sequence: CASSAGQGNYGYTF.

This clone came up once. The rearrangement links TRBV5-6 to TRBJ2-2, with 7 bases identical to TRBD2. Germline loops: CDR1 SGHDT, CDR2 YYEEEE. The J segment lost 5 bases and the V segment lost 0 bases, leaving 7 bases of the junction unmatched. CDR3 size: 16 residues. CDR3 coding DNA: TGTGCCAGCAGCTTGGCCTTAGCGGGCGGGACCGGGGAGCTGTTTTTT. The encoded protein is CASSLALAGGTGELFF.

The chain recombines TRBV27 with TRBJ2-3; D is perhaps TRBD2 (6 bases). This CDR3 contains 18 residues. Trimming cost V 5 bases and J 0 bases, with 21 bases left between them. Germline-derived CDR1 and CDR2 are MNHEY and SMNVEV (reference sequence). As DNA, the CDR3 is TGTGCCAGCAGTGGGGGGACCTACGCCCCTGGGAGCACAGATACGCAGTATTTT. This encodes CASSGGTYAPGSTDTQYF.

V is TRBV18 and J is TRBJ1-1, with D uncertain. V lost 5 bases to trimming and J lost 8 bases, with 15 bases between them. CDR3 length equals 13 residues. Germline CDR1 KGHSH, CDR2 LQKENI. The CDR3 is CASSDVRGEEAFF. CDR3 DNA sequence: TGTGCCAGCTCAGATGTTCGGGGTGAGGAAGCTTTCTTT.

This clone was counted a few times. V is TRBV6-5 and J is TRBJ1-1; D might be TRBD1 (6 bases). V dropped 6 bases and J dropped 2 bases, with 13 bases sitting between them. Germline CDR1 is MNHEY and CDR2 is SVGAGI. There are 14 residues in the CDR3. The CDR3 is CASSRGGANTEAFF. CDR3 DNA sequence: TGTGCCAGCAGCCGGGGGGGGGCAAACACTGAAGCTTTCTTT.

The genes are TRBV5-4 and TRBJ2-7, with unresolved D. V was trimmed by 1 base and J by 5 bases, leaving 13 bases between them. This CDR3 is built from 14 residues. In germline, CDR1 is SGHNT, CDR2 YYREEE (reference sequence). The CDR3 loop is CASSLKSSVDEQYF. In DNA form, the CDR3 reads TGTGCCAGCAGCTTGAAATCTTCCGTCGACGAGCAGTACTTC.

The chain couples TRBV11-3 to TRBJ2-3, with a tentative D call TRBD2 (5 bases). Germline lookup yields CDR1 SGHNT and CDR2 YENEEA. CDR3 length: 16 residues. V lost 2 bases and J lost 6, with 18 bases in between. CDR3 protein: CASSLSSSPTGDTQYF. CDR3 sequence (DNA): TGTGCCAGCAGCTTAAGCTCTAGCCCCACGGGGGATACGCAGTATTTT.

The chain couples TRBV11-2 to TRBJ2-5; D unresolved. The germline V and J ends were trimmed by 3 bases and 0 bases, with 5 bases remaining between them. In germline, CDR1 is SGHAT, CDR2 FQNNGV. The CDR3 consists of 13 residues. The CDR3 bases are TGTGCCAGCAGCTTGGGGAACCAAGAGACCCAGTACTTC. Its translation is CASSLGNQETQYF.

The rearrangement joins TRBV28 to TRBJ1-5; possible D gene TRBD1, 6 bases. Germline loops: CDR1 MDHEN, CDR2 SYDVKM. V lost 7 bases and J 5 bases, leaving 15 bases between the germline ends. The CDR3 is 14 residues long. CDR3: CASNKGQLDQPQHF. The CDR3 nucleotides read TGTGCCAGCAATAAGGGACAATTGGATCAGCCCCAGCATTTT. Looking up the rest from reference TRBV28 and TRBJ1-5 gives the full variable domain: DVKVTQSSRYLVKRTGEKVFLECVQDMDHENMFWYRQDPGLGLRLIYFSYDVKMKEKGDIPEGYSVSREKKERFSLILESASTNQTSMYLCASNKGQLDQPQHFGDGTRLSIL.

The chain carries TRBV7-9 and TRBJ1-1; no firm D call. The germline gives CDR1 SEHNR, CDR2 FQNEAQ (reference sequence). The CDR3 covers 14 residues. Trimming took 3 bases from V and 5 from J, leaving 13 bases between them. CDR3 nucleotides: TGTGCCAGCAGCTTCGTGGGGTCTTGGACTGAAGCTTTCTTT. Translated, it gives CASSFVGSWTEAFF.

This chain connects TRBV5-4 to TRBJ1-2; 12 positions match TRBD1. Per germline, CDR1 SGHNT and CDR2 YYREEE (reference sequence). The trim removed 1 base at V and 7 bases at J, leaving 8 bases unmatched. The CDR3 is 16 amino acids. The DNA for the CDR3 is TGTGCCAGCAGCTTGAGGGACAGGGGGCGCTCCGGTGGCTACACCTTC. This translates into CASSLRDRGRSGGYTF. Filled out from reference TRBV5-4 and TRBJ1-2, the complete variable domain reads ETGVTQSPTHLIKTRGQQVTLRCSSQSGHNTVSWYQQALGQGPQFIFQYYREEENGRGNFPPRFSGLQFPNYSSELNVNALELDDSALYLCASSLRDRGRSGGYTFGSGTRLTVV.

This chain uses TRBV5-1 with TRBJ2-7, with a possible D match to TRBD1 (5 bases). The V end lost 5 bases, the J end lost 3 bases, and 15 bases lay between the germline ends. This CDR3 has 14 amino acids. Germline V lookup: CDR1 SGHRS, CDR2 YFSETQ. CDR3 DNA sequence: TGCGCCAGCAGAACTGCAGGGTCCGACTACGAGCAGTACTTC. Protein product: CASRTAGSDYEQYF.

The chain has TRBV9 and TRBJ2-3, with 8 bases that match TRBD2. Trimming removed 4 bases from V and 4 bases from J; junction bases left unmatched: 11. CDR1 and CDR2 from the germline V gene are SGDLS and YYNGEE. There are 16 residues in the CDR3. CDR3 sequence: CASSPTPGLGADTQYF. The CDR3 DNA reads TGTGCCAGCAGCCCTACCCCGGGACTAGGAGCAGATACGCAGTATTTT. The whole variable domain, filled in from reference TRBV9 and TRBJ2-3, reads DSGVTQTPKHLITATGQRVTLRCSPRSGDLSVYWYQQSLDQGLQFLIQYYNGEERAKGNILERFSAQQFPDLHSELNLSSLELGDSALYFCASSPTPGLGADTQYFGPGTRLTVL.

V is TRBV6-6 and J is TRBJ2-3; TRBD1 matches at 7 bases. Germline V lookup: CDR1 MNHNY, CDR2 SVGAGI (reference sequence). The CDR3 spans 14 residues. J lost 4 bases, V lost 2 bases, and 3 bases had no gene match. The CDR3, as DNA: TGTGCCAGCAGTTACCGACAGGGCCCAGATACGCAGTATTTT. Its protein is CASSYRQGPDTQYF.

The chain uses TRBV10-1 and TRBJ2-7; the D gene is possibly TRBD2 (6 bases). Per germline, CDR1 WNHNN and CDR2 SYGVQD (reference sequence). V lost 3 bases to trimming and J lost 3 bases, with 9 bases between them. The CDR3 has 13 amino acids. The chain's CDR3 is CASSEGLYYEQYF. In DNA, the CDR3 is TGCGCCAGCAGTGAAGGACTATACTACGAGCAGTACTTC.